The present T cell receptor (beta chain) was sequenced within a study of blood T cell repertoires in COVID-19. Concerning this clone: One end of the junction fails to match germline, which may point to a read error.

The CDR3 contains 11 residues. Germline CDR1 SNHLY, CDR2 FYNNEI. In the authors' workflow: Reference gene primer amplification gave nucleated cell count estimates. The table came from immunoSEQ multiplex PCR; TCRdb's copy has only in-frame clones and leaves some out. V and J calls plus clone size are reproduced from that table; the DNA served to infer D and trimming. The sample includes 150,000 to 200,000 clones, 81% of them seen just once. The source material was peripheral blood. The chain links TRBV2 to TRBJ2-7, with D uncertain. The receptor was isolated from a man in his 60s with active or convalescent COVID-19. The CDR3 is CASRTHYEQYF. CDR3 in DNA: TGTGCCAGCAGGACACATTACGAGCAATACTTC. Variable domain in full (rest from reference TRBV2 and TRBJ2-7): EPEVTQTPSHQVTQMGQEVILRCVPISNHLYFYWYRQILGQKVEFLVSFYNNEISEKSEIFDDQFSVERPDGSNFTLKIRSTKLEDSAMYFCASRTHYEQYFGPGTRLTVT.